Each of the 25 T cell receptor beta chains below was sequenced from the same sample in a study of spatial heterogeneity in lung cancer (dated by TCRdb to between 2018 and 2021). Preparation of the library involved 5' RACE. Sequenced on a NextSeq 500. The public reads were reprocessed in TCRdb via fastp at Q25 and MiXCR, keeping in-frame beta chains. Each entry is one CDR3 protein sequence, shown with its most common DNA and genes. The sample contains about 120,000 distinct CDR3 sequences, 9% to 15% of them found a single time. The leading ten clones occupy 16% of the sample. The time point label on this specimen signifies: blood at routine non-recurrence follow-up after resection. Whole RNA extracted from tumor and nontumor lung tissue, or from cryopreserved PBMC samples, was used for TCR sequencing without cell sorting. The input for sequencing was PBMCs, taken at follow-up. The receptors were gathered from a male donor with early-stage non-small cell lung cancer.

The count of this clonotype is one. The chain combines TRBV6-1 with TRBJ2-3, with D unclear. In germline, CDR1 is MNHNS, CDR2 SASEGT. V lost 4 bases, J lost 1 base, and 12 bases lay in between. The CDR3 has 15 residues. The CDR3 protein is CASSVQFGGTDTQYF. In DNA, the CDR3 is TGTGCCAGCAGTGTCCAATTCGGTGGCACAGATACGCAGTATTTT.

Here the CDR3 DNA reads TGTGCCAGTAGTATAGGCCAGACAGGAAACCCCTACGAGCAGTACTTC. This gives the protein CASSIGQTGNPYEQYF. V and J are TRBV19 and TRBJ2-7, with a possible D match to TRBD1 (6 bases). The germline gives CDR1 LNHDA, CDR2 SQIVND (reference sequence). This CDR3 region has 16 residues. V shed 1 base and J shed 2 bases, with 15 bases lying between them.

The sample holds many counts of this clonotype. This chain uses TRBV29-1 with TRBJ1-2, with D possibly TRBD1 on 5 matching bases. CDR1 is SQVTM and CDR2 is ANQGSEA in the germline V gene. V lost 4 bases, J lost 8 bases, and 14 bases lay in between. The CDR3 contains 12 residues. The CDR3 nucleotides read TGCAGCGTTGCCGTCTTGCGGGGCGGCTACACCTTC. Translated: CSVAVLRGGYTF.

This clonotype showed up just a few times. The chain is built from TRBV7-9 and TRBJ2-1; 8 bases map to TRBD2. Trimming took 5 bases from V and 7 from J; bases not matched to a gene: 1. Germline CDR1 SEHNR, CDR2 FQNEAQ (reference sequence). This CDR3 region has 12 residues. The chain's CDR3 is CASSPGGNEQFF. Written as DNA, the CDR3 is TGTGCCAGCAGCCCGGGGGGGAATGAGCAGTTCTTC.

This clonotype was seen repeatedly, ten times or more. This chain links TRBV6-5 with TRBJ1-2; D possibly corresponds to TRBD1 (6 bases). V was trimmed by 6 bases and J by 6 bases, leaving 11 bases between them. Germline V gene data show CDR1 as MNHEY and CDR2 as SVGAGI. The CDR3 covers 12 residues. The CDR3 DNA reads TGTGCCAGCAGGGACAGAGCGCATGGCTACACCTTC. It specifies CASRDRAHGYTF.

This clonotype was observed a few times. The CDR3 sequence is CASSETFTDTQYF. The DNA for the CDR3 is TGTGCCAGCAGTGAGACTTTCACAGATACGCAGTATTTT. The chain combines TRBV2 with TRBJ2-3; D gene uncertain. This CDR3 has 13 residues. Germline CDR1 SNHLY, CDR2 FYNNEI. Trimming removed 3 bases from V and 2 bases from J, with 6 bases in between.

This clonotype appeared a few times. V is TRBV15 and J is TRBJ2-7; tentative D call: TRBD2 (5 bases). There are 13 residues in the CDR3. The V gene lost 0 bases and the J gene lost 5 bases, with 8 bases spanning the gap. The germline CDR1 and CDR2 sequences are LNHNV and YYDKDF (reference sequence). CDR3 residues: CATSRDPGNEQYF. Written as DNA, the CDR3 is TGTGCCACCAGCAGAGATCCCGGGAACGAGCAGTACTTC.

The rearrangement links TRBV4-3 to TRBJ1-2; 9 bases are shared with TRBD1. The ends lost 3 bases at V and 2 bases at J; junction bases unmatched: 13. Germline V CDR1 and CDR2: LGHNA, YSLEER. The CDR3 has 18 amino acids. DNA for the CDR3: TGCGCCAGCAGCCAGGCGGTACCTGGGGACAGGGTGAACTATGGCTACACCTTC. Translating it yields CASSQAVPGDRVNYGYTF.

The table lists this clonotype with a few counts. The chain links TRBV9 to TRBJ2-3; D remains ambiguous. The CDR3 length is 16 residues. CDR1 SGDLS and CDR2 YYNGEE come from the germline V gene. V lost 4 bases and J 2 bases, leaving 17 bases between the germline ends. The CDR3: CASSQIGGPPTDTQYF. For the CDR3, the DNA is TGTGCCAGCAGCCAGATCGGTGGGCCCCCCACAGATACGCAGTATTTT.

This rearrangement joins TRBV6-2 or TRBV6-3 to TRBJ1-5; TRBD1 agrees at 7 bases. The V gene's germline CDR1 is MNHEY and CDR2 SVGEGT. The V gene end was trimmed by 2 bases and the J gene end by 10 bases; junction bases not matched to a gene: 5. This CDR3 contains 13 residues. The CDR3 region has the DNA TGTGCCAGCAGTTACCCCAGGGGGGAACCCCAGCATTTT. The encoded protein is CASSYPRGEPQHF.

This clonotype was seen just once. Possible read error: a much larger clone is one base away. This rearrangement joins TRBV20-1 to TRBJ2-3, with 9 nucleotides matching TRBD2. The length of the CDR3 is 14 residues. Trimming removed 5 bases from V and 3 bases from J; junction bases left unmatched: 6. Germline V gene sequence: CDR1 DFQATT, CDR2 SNEGSKA (reference sequence). The CDR3, as DNA: TGCAGTGCTGGGACTAGCAGGGGAACAGATACGCAGTATTTT. The encoded protein is CSAGTSRGTDTQYF.

This clonotype came up many times. This chain uses TRBV27 with TRBJ2-7; D unresolved. Per germline, CDR1 MNHEY and CDR2 SMNVEV (reference sequence). Trimming removed 1 base from V and 7 bases from J, with 14 bases in between. The CDR3 has 14 residues. The CDR3 spells CASSLFVDHWEQYF. The CDR3 DNA reads as TGTGCCAGCAGTTTATTCGTAGACCACTGGGAGCAGTACTTC.

This clonotype has ten or more counts. This sequence joins TRBV6-5 and TRBJ2-4, with 10 bases aligning to TRBD2. The CDR3 sequence is 17 residues long. Per germline, CDR1 MNHEY and CDR2 SVGAGI. Trimming removed 0 bases from V and 7 bases from J; junction bases left unmatched: 9. DNA for the CDR3: TGTGCCAGCAGTTACTCTTCCAGCGGGGGGGCCCGGAACATTCAGTACTTC. Its translation: CASSYSSSGGARNIQYF.

This chain links TRBV27 with TRBJ2-7; 9 nucleotides line up with TRBD2. Germline CDR1 is MNHEY and CDR2 is SMNVEV (reference sequence). The CDR3 consists of 17 residues. V trimming: 7 bases; J trimming: 6 bases; junction bases outside the gene matches: 19. The CDR3, as DNA: TGTGCCAGCACCTCGATACTAGCGGGTCGTGGGAGGGCCGAGCAGTACTTC. Translating gives CASTSILAGRGRAEQYF.

The J gene is TRBJ2-3, the V gene TRBV5-1, with unresolved D. The CDR3 runs 15 residues. CDR1 and CDR2 from the germline V gene are SGHRS and YFSETQ. V was pared by 0 bases and J by 5 bases, with 13 bases between. CDR3 nucleotide sequence: TGCGCCAGCAGCTTGGGTCGGGCCTTCCAAGATACGCAGTATTTT. Translation: CASSLGRAFQDTQYF.

This chain links TRBV29-1 with TRBJ2-3; 7 bases align to TRBD1. CDR3 length: 13 residues. V lost 2 bases to trimming and J lost 5 bases; unmatched junction nucleotides: 4. CDR1 is SQVTM and CDR2 is ANQGSEA in the germline V gene. The CDR3 nucleotides are TGCAGCGTTGAAAGGGGGCGGCTAGATACGCAGTATTTT. Protein product: CSVERGRLDTQYF.

This clonotype was counted many times. The chain uses TRBV20-1 and TRBJ1-5; a possible D gene is TRBD1 (6 bases). The CDR3 runs to 13 residues. Per the germline V gene, CDR1 is DFQATT and CDR2 is SNEGSKA (reference sequence). V was cut by 6 bases and J by 6 bases, with 15 bases left in between. The CDR3 here is CSATRGKSQPQHF. The CDR3 DNA is TGCAGTGCGACGAGGGGGAAGAGTCAGCCCCAGCATTTT.

This clonotype was found many times. This chain links TRBV18 with TRBJ2-1, with D tentatively TRBD1 (5 bases). The germline gives CDR1 KGHSH, CDR2 LQKENI. Trimming took off 1 base at V and 5 bases at J, with 9 bases between the two ends. CDR3 size: 14 residues. The DNA for the CDR3 is TGTGCCAGCTCACCACTACAGGCGGACAATGAGCAGTTCTTC. It translates to CASSPLQADNEQFF.

The V call is TRBV6-1, the J call TRBJ2-7, with D possibly called TRBD1 or TRBD2 (5 bases each). The CDR3 extends over 14 amino acids. With 8 bases removed from V and 0 bases from J, the gap between germline ends came to 14 bases. CDR1 and CDR2 (germline): MNHNS, SASEGT. DNA for the CDR3: TGTGCCAGCCGGGGACGGGCTTTCTCCTACGAGCAGTACTTC. Translated, it gives CASRGRAFSYEQYF.

This clonotype was counted ten times or more. The V and J genes are TRBV29-1 and TRBJ2-1; maybe TRBD2 (6 bases). The V end was cut by 3 bases, the J end by 0 bases, with 12 bases between. CDR1 is SQVTM and CDR2 is ANQGSEA in the germline V gene. The CDR3 covers 15 residues. The CDR3: CSVDDGGSSYNEQFF. The CDR3 bases are TGCAGCGTTGACGATGGGGGGAGCTCCTACAATGAGCAGTTCTTC.

This clonotype was seen a handful of times. V usage is TRBV5-1 and J usage is TRBJ1-1, with TRBD1 as a possible D gene (5 bases). Germline CDR1 reads SGHRS; CDR2 reads YFSETQ. CDR3 length equals 14 residues. V was clipped by 4 bases and J by 1 base, with 11 bases between them. CDR3 sequence (DNA): TGCGCCAGCAGCCGCCGGGGCCCGAACACTGAAGCTTTCTTT. It specifies CASSRRGPNTEAFF.

The sample holds one count of this clonotype. The CDR3: CASSYLASEPYMNTEAFF. As DNA, the CDR3 is TGTGCCAGCAGTTACCTGGCCAGTGAGCCCTATATGAACACTGAAGCTTTCTTT. The V and J genes are TRBV6-2 or TRBV6-3 and TRBJ1-1; no reliable D call. Germline V gene lookup returns CDR1 MNHEY and CDR2 SVGEGT. CDR3 size: 18 residues. The V end was cut by 2 bases, the J end by 0 bases, with 19 bases between.

This chain links TRBV20-1 with TRBJ2-3, with TRBD2 as a possible D gene (5 bases). This CDR3 has 16 residues. Germline CDR1 DFQATT, CDR2 SNEGSKA (reference sequence). V dropped 1 base and J dropped 0 bases, with 14 bases sitting between them. CDR3 loop: CSARVPRGRSTDTQYF. Here the CDR3 DNA reads TGCAGTGCTAGAGTTCCCCGAGGGCGCAGCACAGATACGCAGTATTTT.

This clonotype was seen more than once but under ten times. This chain connects TRBV7-2 to TRBJ2-3; the D gene is possibly TRBD2 (5 bases). The CDR3 spans 15 residues. V was cut by 5 bases and J by 0 bases, with 12 bases left in between. The V gene's germline CDR1 is SGHTA and CDR2 FQGNSA. The CDR3 here is CASSPGLLSTDTQYF. CDR3 nucleotides: TGTGCCAGCAGCCCAGGACTCCTTAGCACAGATACGCAGTATTTT.

V gene TRBV5-4 combines with J gene TRBJ2-5; possible D gene TRBD1, 6 bases. The V end lost 4 bases, the J end lost 2 bases, and 12 bases lay between the germline ends. Germline CDR1 is SGHNT and CDR2 is YYREEE (reference sequence). CDR3 length: 14 amino acids. The DNA for the CDR3 is TGTGCCAGCAGCCCCAGGGGTTGGCAAGAGACCCAGTACTTC. Translating it yields CASSPRGWQETQYF.